This entry lists 16 T cell receptor beta chains sequenced from one sample in a study of blood T cell repertoires in COVID-19. Sequencing was performed with immunoSEQ multiplex PCR; in TCRdb, only in-frame clones are kept and a portion is missing. The table records 200,000 to 250,000 clones, approximately 90% of them present only once. The specimen sequenced was PBMCs or T cells enriched from blood (not recorded which). These receptors came from a woman between 18 and 29 years old in a cohort exposed to, infected with or recovered from COVID-19 (not recorded which).

V gene TRBV28 combines with J gene TRBJ1-3, with unresolved D. Germline values: CDR1 MDHEN, CDR2 SYDVKM. This CDR3 has 14 amino acids. V was trimmed by 6 bases and J by 2 bases, leaving 11 bases between them. In DNA, the CDR3 is TGTGCCAGCAGCGACCGGGTCCCTGGAAACACCATATATTTT. This translates into CASSDRVPGNTIYF.

The rearrangement joins TRBV5-5 to TRBJ2-7, with a possible D match to TRBD2 (5 bases). This CDR3 contains 17 residues. V lost 1 base and J 2 bases, leaving 19 bases between the germline ends. CDR1 SGHKS and CDR2 YYEKEE come from the germline V gene (reference sequence). The CDR3 region is CASSLPSSGSSAYEQYF. The CDR3 nucleotides are TGTGCCAGCAGCTTGCCATCTTCGGGGTCGAGTGCCTACGAGCAGTACTTC.

In nucleotides, the CDR3 is TGTGCCAGCAGCTTAGGGACAGGTCTCGATGGCTACACCTTC. It specifies CASSLGTGLDGYTF. V gene TRBV11-2 combines with J gene TRBJ1-2; 7 nucleotides align to TRBD1. Germline V gives CDR1 SGHAT, CDR2 FQNNGV. CDR3 length equals 14 residues. V shed 1 base, J shed 6 bases, and the junction held 5 bases outside the gene matches.

The chain has TRBV19 and TRBJ1-5; a possible D gene is TRBD1 (6 bases). The CDR3 sequence is 14 residues long. Germline-derived CDR1 and CDR2 are LNHDA and SQIVND (reference sequence). The V end lost 3 bases, the J end lost 4 bases, and 10 bases lay between the germline ends. The CDR3, as DNA: TGTGCCAGTAGTATTATAGGGGGAAATCAGCCCCAGCATTTT. This codes for CASSIIGGNQPQHF.

This chain uses TRBV27 with TRBJ1-1, with 7 bases fitting TRBD1. The V segment lost 6 bases and the J segment 7 bases; nucleotides outside the gene matches: 11. The CDR3 spans 14 residues. The V gene's germline CDR1 is MNHEY and CDR2 SMNVEV (reference sequence). The CDR3 loop is CASRRGGGGGEAFF. The CDR3 DNA sequence: TGTGCCAGCAGGCGAGGGGGCGGGGGGGGTGAAGCTTTCTTT.

The chain is built from TRBV21-1 and TRBJ2-1; the table's D call of TRBD2 was not tested on the DNA. TRBV21-1 constitutes a pseudogene. The CDR3 is made up of 11 amino acids. DNA of the CDR3: TGTGCCAGCAGAGAGGTCGGCGAGCAGTTCTTC. Its translation is CASREVGEQFF.

The chain carries TRBV27 and TRBJ2-1; no clear D gene. The CDR3 consists of 15 residues. The germline V and J ends were trimmed by 6 bases and 6 bases, with 18 bases remaining between them. Per the germline V gene, CDR1 is MNHEY and CDR2 is SMNVEV (reference sequence). The CDR3 sequence: CASSRSRTIRNEQFF. In DNA form, the CDR3 reads TGTGCCAGCAGCCGGAGCAGAACCATACGCAATGAGCAGTTCTTC.

The rearrangement joins TRBV6-1 to TRBJ1-5; 10 bases are shared with TRBD1. Looked up from germline, CDR1 is MNHNS and CDR2 is SASEGT. The CDR3 has 15 amino acids. V was clipped by 0 bases and J by 6 bases; unmatched bases: 2. For the CDR3, the DNA is TGTGCCAGCAGTGAAGCCGGGACAGGGGTTCAGCCCCAGCATTTT. It encodes CASSEAGTGVQPQHF.

The J gene is TRBJ2-3, the V gene TRBV10-2; 7 bases line up with TRBD2. This CDR3 region has 15 residues. Germline CDR1 WSHSY, CDR2 SAAADI. The trim removed 4 bases at V and 0 bases at J, leaving 4 bases unmatched. CDR3 coding DNA: TGCGCCAGCAGTGCCGGGAGGCCTAGCACAGATACGCAGTATTTT. Protein: CASSAGRPSTDTQYF.

The gene calls are TRBV7-9 and TRBJ1-2; TRBD1 aligns across 8 bases. Looked up from germline, CDR1 is SEHNR and CDR2 is FQNEAQ (reference sequence). This CDR3 spans 14 amino acids. V lost 10 bases and J lost 6; bases outside the gene matches: 13. The DNA for the CDR3 is TGTGCCACCCCCTTTGGAGACAGGGGCCATGGCTACACCTTC. Amino acid sequence: CATPFGDRGHGYTF.

This chain uses TRBV3-1 (or the pseudogene TRBV3-2) with TRBJ1-1; TRBD1 matches at 10 bases. J lost 10 bases, V lost 3 bases, and 8 bases had no gene match. Germline CDR1 reads LGHDT; CDR2 reads YNNKEL (reference sequence). The CDR3 is 14 amino acids. CDR3 residues: CASSQSGQGRGAFF. The CDR3 coding sequence is TGTGCCAGCAGCCAGTCGGGACAGGGGCGTGGAGCTTTCTTT.

J is TRBJ2-2 and V is TRBV9; no clear D. Germline loops: CDR1 SGDLS, CDR2 YYNGEE. Between the trimmed V and J ends, which lost 4 bases and 6 bases, there was a span of 10 bases. The CDR3 loop spans 13 amino acids. The CDR3 loop is CASSPPPSGELFF. In DNA form, the CDR3 reads TGTGCCAGCAGCCCCCCCCCTTCCGGGGAGCTGTTTTTT. Based on the CDR3 plus reference TRBV9 and TRBJ2-2, the full variable domain is DSGVTQTPKHLITATGQRVTLRCSPRSGDLSVYWYQQSLDQGLQFLIQYYNGEERAKGNILERFSAQQFPDLHSELNLSSLELGDSALYFCASSPPPSGELFFGEGSRLTVL.

The chain has TRBV28 and TRBJ1-2; a possible D gene is TRBD1 (5 bases). In germline, CDR1 is MDHEN, CDR2 SYDVKM. V lost 7 bases and J 4 bases, leaving 13 bases between the germline ends. The CDR3 length is 13 residues. CDR3 sequence reads: CASISSTVYGYTF. The CDR3 coding sequence is TGTGCCAGCATATCCTCGACAGTCTATGGCTACACCTTC.

V usage is TRBV19 and J usage is TRBJ2-3; 10 positions match TRBD2. The germline gives CDR1 LNHDA, CDR2 SQIVND (reference sequence). There are 14 residues in the CDR3. J gave up 0 bases and V 9 bases, and 3 bases lay outside the gene matches. The CDR3 DNA sequence: TGTGCCAGCAAACTAGCGGGGAGCACAGATACGCAGTATTTT. It specifies CASKLAGSTDTQYF.

The chain is built from TRBV6-5 and TRBJ2-1, with 8 nucleotides matching TRBD2. Germline loops: CDR1 MNHEY, CDR2 SVGAGI. The length of the CDR3 is 14 residues. Unmatched junction bases numbered 12, after V lost 10 bases and J lost 7 bases. In DNA, the CDR3 is TGTGCCATCGTTACAGCGGGAGAGTGGAATGAGCAGTTCTTC. It specifies CAIVTAGEWNEQFF.

V usage is TRBV11-2 and J usage is TRBJ1-5; 8 nucleotides align to TRBD1. CDR1 and CDR2 from the germline V gene are SGHAT and FQNNGV. The J segment lost 6 bases and the V segment lost 5 bases, leaving 9 bases of the junction unmatched. The CDR3 loop spans 15 amino acids. CDR3: CASSLRGTGSQPQHF. The CDR3 nucleotides read TGTGCCAGCAGCCTCCGAGGGACAGGTAGTCAGCCCCAGCATTTT.